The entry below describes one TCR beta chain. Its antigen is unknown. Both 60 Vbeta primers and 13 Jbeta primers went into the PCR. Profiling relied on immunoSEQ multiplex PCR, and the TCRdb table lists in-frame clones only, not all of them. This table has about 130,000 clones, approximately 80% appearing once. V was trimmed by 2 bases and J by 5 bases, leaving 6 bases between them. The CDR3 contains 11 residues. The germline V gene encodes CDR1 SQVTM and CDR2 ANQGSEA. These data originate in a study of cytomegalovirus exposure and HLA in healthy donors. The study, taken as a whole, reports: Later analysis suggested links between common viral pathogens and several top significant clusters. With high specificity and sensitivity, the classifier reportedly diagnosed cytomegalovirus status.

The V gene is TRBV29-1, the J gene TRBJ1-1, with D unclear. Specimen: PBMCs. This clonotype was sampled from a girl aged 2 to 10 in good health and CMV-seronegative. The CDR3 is CSVERETEAFF. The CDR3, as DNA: TGCAGCGTTGAAAGGGAGACTGAAGCTTTCTTT.